Following are 16 T cell receptor beta chains from one sample sequenced in a study of T cell repertoires in ileal Crohn's disease. The protocol was immunoSEQ multiplex PCR, while the TCRdb copy is restricted to in-frame clones and leaves out a portion. In the table there are around 17,000 clones, almost 90% of which are singletons. The sample was ileal tissue. The receptors were gathered from an adult with Crohn's disease.

The chain combines TRBV29-1 with TRBJ2-5; 7 bases align to TRBD1. This CDR3 comprises 14 residues. Unmatched junction bases numbered 5, after V lost 0 bases and J lost 4 bases. Germline V CDR1 and CDR2: SQVTM, ANQGSEA. The CDR3 reads CSVEDMDRPETQYF. The CDR3 DNA reads as TGCAGCGTTGAAGATATGGACAGGCCAGAGACCCAGTACTTC.

About this clone itself: This sample also contains other DNA sequences that code for the same CDR3. The chain joins TRBV15 to TRBJ2-3, with D perhaps TRBD1 (5 bases). The CDR3 totals 15 residues. V gave up 0 bases and J gave up 0 bases, with 7 bases separating them. CDR1 LNHNV and CDR2 YYDKDF come from the germline V gene (reference sequence). CDR3 residues: CATSREDTSTDTQYF. CDR3 bases: TGTGCCACCAGCAGAGAGGACACTAGCACAGATACGCAGTATTTT.

The chain joins TRBV7-9 to TRBJ1-2; 7 bases line up with TRBD1. CDR3 length equals 17 residues. V shed 0 bases and J 6 bases; nucleotides not matched to a gene: 13. The germline gives CDR1 SEHNR, CDR2 FQNEAQ (reference sequence). The CDR3: CASSLAPGRQGDDGYTF. Here the CDR3 DNA reads TGTGCCAGCAGCTTAGCCCCGGGACGACAGGGAGATGATGGCTACACCTTC.

The CDR3 protein is CASSQNRGPTGELFF. The CDR3 nucleotides are TGTGCCAGCAGCCAGAACAGGGGGCCAACCGGGGAGCTGTTTTTT. The rearrangement uses TRBV14 and TRBJ2-2; 9 bases agree with TRBD1. The germline gives CDR1 SGHDN, CDR2 FVKESK. Trimming at V came to 3 bases and at J to 5 bases, leaving 4 bases not matched to a gene. This CDR3 has 15 amino acids.

The chain has TRBV30 and TRBJ1-3; tentative D call: TRBD1 (6 bases). The V gene lost 4 bases and the J gene lost 2 bases, with 15 bases spanning the gap. Germline V gene lookup returns CDR1 GTSNPN and CDR2 SVGIG (reference sequence). The CDR3 contains 15 residues. The CDR3 region has the DNA TGTGCCTGGAAGCGGGGGCGGCTTCCTGGAAACACCATATATTTT. This translates into CAWKRGRLPGNTIYF.

This clone was counted once. The chain couples TRBV5-1 to TRBJ1-6, with 7 bases aligning to TRBD1. V lost 4 bases and J lost 10; bases outside the gene matches: 14. CDR1 and CDR2 from the germline V gene are SGHRS and YFSETQ. The CDR3 totals 16 residues. The CDR3 DNA is TGCGCCAGCAGCCCATTTCGACAGGGTAGCAACTCACCCCTCCACTTT. Translating gives CASSPFRQGSNSPLHF.

The chain recombines TRBV7-6 with TRBJ1-1, with 11 bases fitting TRBD1. The CDR3 is 15 residues long. The V gene's germline CDR1 is SGHVS and CDR2 FNYEAQ. Trimming removed 5 bases from V and 3 bases from J; junction bases left unmatched: 5. In nucleotides, the CDR3 is TGTGCCAGCAGCGGGGGGACAGGGGGGTACACTGAAGCTTTCTTT. Its translation: CASSGGTGGYTEAFF.

This clone was seen a handful of times. The chain is built from TRBV6-1 and TRBJ1-4; D gene unclear. Per germline, CDR1 MNHNS and CDR2 SASEGT. CDR3 length: 13 amino acids. V gave up 6 bases and J gave up 4 bases, with 9 bases separating them. CDR3 in DNA: TGTGCCAGCAGAGGAGCGTATAATGAAAAACTGTTTTTT. Translating gives CASRGAYNEKLFF.

V is TRBV18 and J is TRBJ2-2, with 11 positions matching TRBD2. This CDR3 contains 16 residues. CDR1 and CDR2 (germline): KGHSH, LQKENI. V shed 6 bases, J shed 3 bases, and the junction held 6 bases outside the gene matches. CDR3 protein: CASSRTSGGYTGELFF. In nucleotides, the CDR3 is TGTGCCAGCTCCCGCACTAGCGGGGGATACACCGGGGAGCTGTTTTTT.

The chain has TRBV19 and TRBJ2-5; D not resolved. The CDR3 contains 13 residues. Germline V gene lookup returns CDR1 LNHDA and CDR2 SQIVND (reference sequence). V was shortened by 2 bases and J by 2 bases, with 6 bases between the two germline ends. The DNA of the CDR3 is TGTGCCAGTAGTATAACAGTTCAAGAGACCCAGTACTTC. This sequence encodes CASSITVQETQYF.

V and J are TRBV6-1 and TRBJ1-1; D not resolved. Trimming left V 6 bases short and J 3 bases short, with 5 bases between. This CDR3 has 11 residues. Germline V gene data show CDR1 as MNHNS and CDR2 as SASEGT. In DNA, the CDR3 is TGTGCCAGCAGGAACTACACTGAAGCTTTCTTT. Its translation is CASRNYTEAFF.

The chain combines TRBV28 with TRBJ2-7; TRBD2 matches 9 bases. The trim removed 7 bases at V and 6 bases at J, leaving 10 bases unmatched. Germline V gene lookup returns CDR1 MDHEN and CDR2 SYDVKM. CDR3 length: 14 amino acids. CDR3 DNA: TGTGCCAGCACTATTAGCGGGAGTCGTCTCGAGCAGTACTTC. Translated: CASTISGSRLEQYF.

The gene calls are TRBV5-1 and TRBJ1-1, with a tentative D call TRBD1 (5 bases). V was clipped by 0 bases and J by 4 bases, with 7 bases between them. CDR3 length: 13 residues. Germline-derived CDR1 and CDR2 are SGHRS and YFSETQ. CDR3 in DNA: TGCGCCAGCAGCTTGGGACAGTCCACTGAAGCTTTCTTT. Amino acids: CASSLGQSTEAFF. Filled out from reference TRBV5-1 and TRBJ1-1, the complete variable domain reads KAGVTQTPRYLIKTRGQQVTLSCSPISGHRSVSWYQQTPGQGLQFLFEYFSETQRNKGNFPGRFSGRQFSNSRSEMNVSTLELGDSALYLCASSLGQSTEAFFGQGTRLTVV.

The rearrangement uses TRBV5-1 and TRBJ1-1, with D unresolved. The germline V and J ends were trimmed by 0 bases and 6 bases, with 15 bases remaining between them. Germline loops: CDR1 SGHRS, CDR2 YFSETQ. This CDR3 region has 15 residues. The CDR3 DNA sequence: TGCGCCAGCAGCTTGGGAGGAGGGAGTTTGGCTGAAGCTTTCTTT. Translating it yields CASSLGGGSLAEAFF.

The rearrangement links TRBV5-6 to TRBJ2-7; 9 bases map to TRBD1. The CDR3 has 14 residues. The trim removed 2 bases at V and 4 bases at J, leaving 4 bases unmatched. Per the germline V gene, CDR1 is SGHDT and CDR2 is YYEEEE. This CDR3 is CASSFTGGAYEQYF. CDR3 DNA sequence: TGTGCCAGCAGCTTTACAGGGGGCGCTTACGAGCAGTACTTC.

This chain uses TRBV5-4 with TRBJ1-1, with D perhaps TRBD1 (5 bases). CDR3 length: 15 residues. Germline V gene sequence: CDR1 SGHNT, CDR2 YYREEE (reference sequence). V gave up 0 bases and J gave up 3 bases, with 12 bases separating them. DNA of the CDR3: TGTGCCAGCAGCTTGGGGAGGGGAGGGTACACTGAAGCTTTCTTT. This translates into CASSLGRGGYTEAFF.